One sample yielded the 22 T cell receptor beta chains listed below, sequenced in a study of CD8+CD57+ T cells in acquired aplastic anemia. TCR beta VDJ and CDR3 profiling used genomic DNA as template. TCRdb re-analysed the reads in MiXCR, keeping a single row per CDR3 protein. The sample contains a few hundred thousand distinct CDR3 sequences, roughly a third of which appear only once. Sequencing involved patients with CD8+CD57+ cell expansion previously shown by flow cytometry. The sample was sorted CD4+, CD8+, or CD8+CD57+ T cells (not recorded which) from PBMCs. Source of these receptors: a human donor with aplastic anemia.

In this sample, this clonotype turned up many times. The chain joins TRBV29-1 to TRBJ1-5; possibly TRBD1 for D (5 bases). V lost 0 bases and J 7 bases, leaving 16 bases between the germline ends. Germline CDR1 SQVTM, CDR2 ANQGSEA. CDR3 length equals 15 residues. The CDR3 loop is CSVEDGALGWQPQHF. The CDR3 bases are TGCAGCGTTGAAGATGGGGCACTGGGGTGGCAGCCCCAGCATTTT.

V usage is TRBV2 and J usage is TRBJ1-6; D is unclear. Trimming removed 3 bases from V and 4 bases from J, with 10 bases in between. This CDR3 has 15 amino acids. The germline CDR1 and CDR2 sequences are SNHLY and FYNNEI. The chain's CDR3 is CASSDVTAYNSPLHF. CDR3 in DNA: TGTGCCAGCAGTGATGTGACGGCTTATAATTCACCCCTCCACTTT.

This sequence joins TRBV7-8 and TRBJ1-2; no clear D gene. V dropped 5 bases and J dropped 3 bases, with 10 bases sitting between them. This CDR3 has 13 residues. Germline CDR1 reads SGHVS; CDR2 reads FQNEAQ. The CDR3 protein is CASSPNRDYGYTF. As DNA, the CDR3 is TGTGCCAGCAGCCCCAACAGAGACTATGGCTACACCTTC.

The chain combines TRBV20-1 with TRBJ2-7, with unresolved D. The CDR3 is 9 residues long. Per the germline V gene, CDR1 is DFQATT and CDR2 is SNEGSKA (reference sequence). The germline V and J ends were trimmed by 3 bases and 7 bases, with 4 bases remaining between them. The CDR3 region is CSARGEQYF. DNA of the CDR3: TGCAGTGCTAGGGGAGAGCAGTACTTC.

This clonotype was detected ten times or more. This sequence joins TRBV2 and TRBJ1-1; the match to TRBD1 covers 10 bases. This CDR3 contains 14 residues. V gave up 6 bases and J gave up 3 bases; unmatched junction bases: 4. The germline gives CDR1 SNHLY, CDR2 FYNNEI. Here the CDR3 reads CASRRQGADTEAFF. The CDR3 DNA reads TGTGCCAGCAGGAGACAGGGGGCAGACACTGAAGCTTTCTTT.

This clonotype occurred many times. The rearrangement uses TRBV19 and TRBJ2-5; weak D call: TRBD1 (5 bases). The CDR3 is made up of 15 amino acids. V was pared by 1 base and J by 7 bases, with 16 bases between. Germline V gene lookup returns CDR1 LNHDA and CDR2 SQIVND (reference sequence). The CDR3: CASSIVGQGLTTQYF. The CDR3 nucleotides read TGTGCCAGTAGTATAGTGGGGCAGGGCCTAACGACCCAGTACTTC.

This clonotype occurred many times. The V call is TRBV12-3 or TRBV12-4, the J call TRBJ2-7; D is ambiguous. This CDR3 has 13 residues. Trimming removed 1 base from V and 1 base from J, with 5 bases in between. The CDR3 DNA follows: TGTGCCAGCAGTTTAGATCAGTCCTACGAGCAGTACTTC. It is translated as CASSLDQSYEQYF.

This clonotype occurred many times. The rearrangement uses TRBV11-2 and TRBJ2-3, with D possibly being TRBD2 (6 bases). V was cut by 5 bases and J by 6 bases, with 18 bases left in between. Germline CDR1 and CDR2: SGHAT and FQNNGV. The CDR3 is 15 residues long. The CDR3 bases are TGTGCCAGCAGCCAGGCCGGGAGACGTGGGGATACGCAGTATTTT. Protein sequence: CASSQAGRRGDTQYF. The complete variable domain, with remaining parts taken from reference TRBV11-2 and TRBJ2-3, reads EAGVAQSPRYKIIEKRQSVAFWCNPISGHATLYWYQQILGQGPKLLIQFQNNGVVDDSQLPKDRFSAERLKGVDSTLKIQPAKLEDSAVYLCASSQAGRRGDTQYFGPGTRLTVL.

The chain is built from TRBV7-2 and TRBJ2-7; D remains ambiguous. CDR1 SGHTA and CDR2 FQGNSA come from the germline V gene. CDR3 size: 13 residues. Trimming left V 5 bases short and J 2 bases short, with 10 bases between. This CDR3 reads CASSQPGTYEQYF. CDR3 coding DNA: TGTGCCAGCAGCCAACCAGGCACCTACGAGCAGTACTTC. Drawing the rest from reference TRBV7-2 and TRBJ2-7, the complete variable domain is GAGVSQSPSNKVTEKGKDVELRCDPISGHTALYWYRQSLGQGLEFLIYFQGNSAPDKSGLPSDRFSAERTGGSVSTLTIQRTQQEDSAVYLCASSQPGTYEQYFGPGTRLTVT.

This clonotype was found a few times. The CDR3, as DNA: TGCGCCAGCAAGGACTTTTTCGTTAGTAATTCACCCCTCCACTTT. Encoded protein: CASKDFFVSNSPLHF. The gene calls are TRBV4-1 and TRBJ1-6; D gene ambiguous. This CDR3 spans 15 amino acids. Looked up from germline, CDR1 is MGHRA and CDR2 is YSYEKL. V was clipped by 7 bases and J by 6 bases, with 16 bases between them.

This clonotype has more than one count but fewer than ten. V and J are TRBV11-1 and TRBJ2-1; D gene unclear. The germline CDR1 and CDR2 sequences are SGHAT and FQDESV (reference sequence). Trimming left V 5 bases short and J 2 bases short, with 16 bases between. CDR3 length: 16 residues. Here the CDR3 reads CASSPVSGSTYNEQFF. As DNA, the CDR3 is TGTGCCAGCAGCCCAGTCTCGGGTTCGACCTACAATGAGCAGTTCTTC.

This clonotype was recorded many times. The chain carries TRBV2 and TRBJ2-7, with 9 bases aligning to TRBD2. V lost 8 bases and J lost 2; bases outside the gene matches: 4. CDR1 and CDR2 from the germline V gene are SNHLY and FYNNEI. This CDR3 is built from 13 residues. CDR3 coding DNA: TGTGCCAGCGGCCCTAGCGGGGCCTACGAGCAGTACTTC. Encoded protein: CASGPSGAYEQYF.

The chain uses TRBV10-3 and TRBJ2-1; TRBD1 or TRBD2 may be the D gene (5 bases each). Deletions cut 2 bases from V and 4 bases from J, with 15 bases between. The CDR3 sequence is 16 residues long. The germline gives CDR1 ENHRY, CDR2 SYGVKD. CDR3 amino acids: CAISEKAGTSYNEQFF. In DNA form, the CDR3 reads TGTGCCATCAGTGAGAAAGCAGGGACGAGTTACAATGAGCAGTTCTTC.

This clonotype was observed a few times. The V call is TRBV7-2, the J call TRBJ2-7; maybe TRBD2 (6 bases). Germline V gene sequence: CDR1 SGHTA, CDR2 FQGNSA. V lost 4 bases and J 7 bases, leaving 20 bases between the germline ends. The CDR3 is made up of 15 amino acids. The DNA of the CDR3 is TGTGCCAGCAGCTCCGGCGGGGTGCTCCTTCGTGAGCAGTACTTC. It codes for CASSSGGVLLREQYF.

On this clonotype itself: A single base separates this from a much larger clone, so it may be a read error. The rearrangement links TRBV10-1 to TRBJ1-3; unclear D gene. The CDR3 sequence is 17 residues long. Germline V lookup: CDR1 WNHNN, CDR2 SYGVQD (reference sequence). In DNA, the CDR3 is TGCGCCGGCAGTGAGTCTCGGGAACGAAGCTCTGGAAACACCATATATTTT. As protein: CAGSESRERSSGNTIYF.

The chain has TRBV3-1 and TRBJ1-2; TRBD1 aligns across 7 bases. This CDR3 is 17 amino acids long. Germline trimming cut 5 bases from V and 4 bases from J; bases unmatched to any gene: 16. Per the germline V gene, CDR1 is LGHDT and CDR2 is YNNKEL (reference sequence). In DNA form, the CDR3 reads TGTGCCAGCAGCAAACTCCCGGGACAGACCCTTTCCTATGGCTACACCTTC. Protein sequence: CASSKLPGQTLSYGYTF.

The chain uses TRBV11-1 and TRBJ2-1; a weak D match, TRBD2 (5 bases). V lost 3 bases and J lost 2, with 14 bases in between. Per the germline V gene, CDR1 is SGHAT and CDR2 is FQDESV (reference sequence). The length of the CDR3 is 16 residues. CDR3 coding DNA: TGTGCCAGCAGCTTGGAGGCCCTCCTAACCTACAATGAGCAGTTCTTC. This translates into CASSLEALLTYNEQFF.

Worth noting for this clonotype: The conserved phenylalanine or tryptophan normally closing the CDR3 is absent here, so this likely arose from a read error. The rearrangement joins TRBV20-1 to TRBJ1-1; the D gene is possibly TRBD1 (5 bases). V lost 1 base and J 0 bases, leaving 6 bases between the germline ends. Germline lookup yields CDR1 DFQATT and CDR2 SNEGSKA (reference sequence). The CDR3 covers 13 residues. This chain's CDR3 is CSARGQMNTEAFL. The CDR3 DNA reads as TGCAGTGCTAGAGGACAGATGAACACTGAAGCTTTCCTT.

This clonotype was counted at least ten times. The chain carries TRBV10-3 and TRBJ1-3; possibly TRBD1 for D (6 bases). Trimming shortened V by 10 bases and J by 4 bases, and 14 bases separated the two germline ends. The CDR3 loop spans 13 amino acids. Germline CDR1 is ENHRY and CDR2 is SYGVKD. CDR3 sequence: CANTRGSGNTIYF. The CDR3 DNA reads TGTGCCAACACCAGGGGTTCCGGAAACACCATATATTTT.

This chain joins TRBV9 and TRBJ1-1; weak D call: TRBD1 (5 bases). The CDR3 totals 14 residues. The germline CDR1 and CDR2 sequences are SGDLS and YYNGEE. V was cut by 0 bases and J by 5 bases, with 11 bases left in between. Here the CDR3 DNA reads TGTGCCAGCAGCGTAGTGGGGGTCGGGACTGAAGCTTTCTTT. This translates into CASSVVGVGTEAFF.

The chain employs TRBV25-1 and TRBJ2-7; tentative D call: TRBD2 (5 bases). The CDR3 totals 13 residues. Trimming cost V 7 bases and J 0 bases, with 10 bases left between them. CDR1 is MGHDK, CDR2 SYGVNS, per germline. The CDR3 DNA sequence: TGTGCCAGCACCCGGGGTTACTCCTACGAGCAGTACTTC. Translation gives CASTRGYSYEQYF.

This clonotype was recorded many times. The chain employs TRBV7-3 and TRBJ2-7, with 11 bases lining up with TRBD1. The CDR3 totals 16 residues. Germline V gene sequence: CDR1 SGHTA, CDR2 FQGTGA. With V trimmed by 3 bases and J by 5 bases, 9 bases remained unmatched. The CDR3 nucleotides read TGTGCCAGCAGCTTGGAGGACAGGGGGCTTTCTGACGAGCAGTACTTC. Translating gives CASSLEDRGLSDEQYF.